Described below is a single T cell receptor beta chain sequence and its context. Its antigen target is currently unknown. No much larger clonotype is one base removed from it; base qualities were not supplied. Systemically healthy Caucasian individuals from Russia, some 40 in total and aged roughly 6 to 100 years, were included as donors. Each donor gave around 9.9 milliliters of peripheral blood, collected into EDTA-treated Vacutainer tubes. Ficoll-Paque density-gradient centrifugation was used to isolate PBMCs, with at least 7 million obtained per sample. Total RNA was extracted from PBMCs with Trizol reagent, with at least 6 micrograms obtained per sample. For every donor, flow cytometry on a PBMC aliquot measured the percentage of naive CD45RAhigh/CD27high T cells. These data are taken from a study of blood T cells in healthy people across ages (dated by TCRdb to 2015 to 2017). Notes on the research overall: Template switching captured roughly one uniquely barcoded TCR beta cDNA molecule per two T cells in model experiments. To avoid experimental bias, donors of different ages were distributed randomly across sequencing lanes. For two donors (one aged 18 to 30 and one aged 80 or older), the study analyzed two additional independent replicas of 1 million unique cDNA reads from the same blood draw. Age-related changes in TCR beta repertoire diversity were measured in the study by deep sequencing normalized with unique cDNA molecular identifiers. Four age groups were formed from the donors: young (average approximately 15 years), middle-aged (approximately 40), aged (62) and long-lived (approximately 78). What the work shows at the level of the full study, not this receptor alone: The long-lived group showed more naive CD4+ T cells, fewer expanded clones and increased TCR diversity than the aged group, suggesting age selection. The CMV infection status of donors was not known, potentially confounding age-related changes in expanded clonotypes. The percentage of naive T cells measured by flow cytometry correlated strongly with observed TCR beta diversity. As age increased, observed TCR beta diversity per million T cells dropped in a roughly linear way, and a significant reduction was already evident by age 40. Bulk unsorted PBMC profiling prevented conclusive comparison of naive and antigen-experienced compartments. Estimates of total diversity based on one million sequenced T cells were regarded as lower bounds and as underestimates.

The library was generated by 5' RACE. Sequenced on an Illumina HiSeq 2500. The second PCR ran for roughly 7 to 11 cycles and used a J-beta primer mix along with a sample-barcoded 5' primer. Each TCR beta cDNA molecule received a unique molecular identifier from a template-switch 5' adaptor carrying 12 random nucleotides. Each sample yielded at least 2.5 million CDR3-containing paired-end reads. First-strand cDNA was synthesized from all RNA with the Mint cDNA synthesis kit, primed by a TRBC-specific oligonucleotide. Following uracil-DNA glycosylase treatment, a first 18-cycle PCR with universal primers M1SS and BC2_uni_R was performed on all cDNA. The paper's processing steps were these. For normalization, 1 million high-quality reads, each with a distinct molecular identifier, were randomly selected from each sample. Reads with shared molecular identifiers were discarded instead of being binned into consensus sequences. MiTCR, set to a Q25 quality threshold and the strictest error-elimination algorithm, was used for CDR3 identification, clonotype clustering and error correction. Lower-bound total TCR beta diversity was estimated with a nonparametric unseen species model using Euler transformation. TCRdb took the public reads, trimmed them with fastp at Q25, ran MiXCR for clone calling and kept in-frame beta chains. Each CDR3 protein appears once, grouped with its most common genes and DNA. In this record, the V and J calls reflect TCRdb's handling and not the investigators' own analysis. Here the sample has about a million distinct CDR3 sequences; less than 45% occur a single time. Jointly, the top ten make up roughly 13% of the sample.

The germline V gene sets CDR1 to SNHLY and CDR2 to FYNNEI. Including cysteine and phenylalanine, the CDR3 has 14 amino acids. Only the CDR3 part of the read is kept: 42 bases, read in frame from the first base. V lost 10 bases and J lost 1 base; the stretch between them is 16 bases long. This chain is built from TRBV2 and TRBJ2-5, with the D segment possibly TRBD1 or TRBD2, each aligning over 5 bases. Sequencing was done on a sample of blood. The clonotype comes from a man younger than 35 in good health. The base sequence is TGTGCCACTCACTGGGACCCCTCCCAAGAGACCCAGTACTTC. Translated, this is CATHWDPSQETQYF.